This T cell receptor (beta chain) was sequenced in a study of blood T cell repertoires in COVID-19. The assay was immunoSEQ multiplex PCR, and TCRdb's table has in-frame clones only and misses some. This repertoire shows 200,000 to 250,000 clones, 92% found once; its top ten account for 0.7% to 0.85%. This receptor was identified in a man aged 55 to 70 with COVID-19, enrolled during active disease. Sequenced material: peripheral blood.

Written as DNA, the CDR3 is TGTGCCAGCAGCCCCCTGGGACAGATCACAGATACGCAGTATTTT. It codes for CASSPLGQITDTQYF. This chain links TRBV5-5 with TRBJ2-3, with TRBD1 identical over 7 bases. Losses at the gene ends were 4 bases for V and 2 bases for J; bases not matched to a gene: 7. The CDR3 extends over 15 amino acids. Per the germline V gene, CDR1 is SGHKS and CDR2 is YYEKEE (reference sequence).